This passage covers 30 T cell receptor beta chains from one sample sequenced in a study of blood T cell repertoires in COVID-19. TCRdb's table, derived via immunoSEQ multiplex PCR, lists solely in-frame clones and lacks some. The profile shows 25,000 to 30,000 clones, about nine tenths of them singletons. The sample comprised peripheral blood. The receptors come from a woman aged 50 to 65 with active COVID-19.

The J gene is TRBJ1-2, the V gene TRBV30, with D possibly TRBD1 on 6 matching bases. The V end was cut by 5 bases, the J end by 6 bases, with 19 bases between. The length of the CDR3 is 14 residues. CDR1 is GTSNPN and CDR2 is SVGIG in the germline V gene (reference sequence). The CDR3 bases are TGTGCCTGGCACCGGGACAACTTCTGGGATGGCTACACCTTC. This encodes CAWHRDNFWDGYTF.

V gene TRBV5-1 combines with J gene TRBJ2-7, with D perhaps matching TRBD2 (6 bases). The CDR3 is 13 residues long. The germline CDR1 and CDR2 sequences are SGHRS and YFSETQ. V lost 6 bases and J 4 bases, leaving 14 bases between the germline ends. The CDR3 nucleotides are TGCGCCAGCACTAGGGACTTAGAGTACGAGCAGTACTTC. The encoded protein is CASTRDLEYEQYF.

The V gene is TRBV6-5, the J gene TRBJ2-7; 11 positions agree with TRBD2. Germline CDR1 MNHEY, CDR2 SVGAGI. The CDR3 is 15 residues long. With V trimmed by 5 bases and J by 4 bases, 7 bases remained unmatched. The CDR3 loop is CASSLTSGSIYEQYF. CDR3 DNA: TGTGCCAGCAGTCTTACTAGCGGGAGTATATACGAGCAGTACTTC.

This sequence joins TRBV29-1 and TRBJ1-2; D unresolved. CDR1 and CDR2 (germline): SQVTM, ANQGSEA. The V end was cut by 5 bases, the J end by 7 bases, with 14 bases between. The CDR3 runs to 12 residues. CDR3 in amino acids: CSVSRGSGGYTF. CDR3 nucleotide sequence: TGCAGCGTTTCAAGAGGCTCGGGTGGCTACACCTTC.

This clone was observed a handful of times. This rearrangement joins TRBV2 to TRBJ2-3; 8 bases line up with TRBD1. This CDR3 spans 15 amino acids. The V segment lost 2 bases and the J segment 7 bases; nucleotides outside the gene matches: 8. Germline V lookup: CDR1 SNHLY, CDR2 FYNNEI. This CDR3 reads CASSENGRGPNTQYF. In DNA form, the CDR3 reads TGTGCCAGCAGTGAAAATGGCAGGGGGCCGAATACGCAGTATTTT.

The chain combines TRBV5-1 with TRBJ1-1; 7 bases align to TRBD1. The CDR3 runs to 14 residues. The J segment lost 4 bases and the V segment lost 0 bases, leaving 3 bases of the junction unmatched. Germline CDR1 SGHRS, CDR2 YFSETQ. The CDR3 here is CASSLDPGGTEAFF. CDR3 DNA sequence: TGCGCCAGCAGCTTGGATCCAGGGGGCACTGAAGCTTTCTTT.

The chain employs TRBV13 and TRBJ2-3; 7 bases are shared with TRBD2. The V segment lost 5 bases and the J segment 5 bases; nucleotides outside the gene matches: 13. This CDR3 spans 16 amino acids. The germline V gene has CDR1 PRHDT and CDR2 FYEKMQ (reference sequence). The CDR3 protein is CASSPTAPSGEDTQYF. The CDR3, as DNA: TGTGCCAGCAGCCCCACAGCCCCAAGCGGGGAAGATACGCAGTATTTT.

The J gene is TRBJ2-3, the V gene TRBV12-3 or TRBV12-4; no clear D. The CDR3 loop spans 13 amino acids. Trimming stripped 1 base from V and 4 bases from J, with 6 bases between. The CDR3 nucleotides are TGTGCCAGCAGTTTAGGAGGATCAGATACGCAGTATTTT. Protein: CASSLGGSDTQYF.

V is TRBV19 and J is TRBJ2-4; 7 nucleotides line up with TRBD1. The CDR3 length is 16 residues. Trimming removed 7 bases from V and 1 base from J; junction bases left unmatched: 10. Per germline, CDR1 LNHDA and CDR2 SQIVND (reference sequence). The CDR3 reads CASTGTGVGAKNIQYF. CDR3 sequence (DNA): TGTGCCAGTACCGGAACAGGGGTTGGGGCCAAAAACATTCAGTACTTC.

This chain joins TRBV7-8 and TRBJ2-7, with TRBD1 as a possible D gene (6 bases). V gave up 5 bases and J gave up 2 bases, with 16 bases separating them. Germline V gene lookup returns CDR1 SGHVS and CDR2 FQNEAQ. The CDR3 length is 15 residues. For the CDR3, the DNA is TGTGCCAGCAGCGGCCGGGACACTACTACCTACGAGCAGTACTTC. Translating it yields CASSGRDTTTYEQYF.

V is TRBV19 and J is TRBJ2-7; D gene ambiguous. V was pared by 2 bases and J by 1 base, with 12 bases between. The CDR3 length is 15 residues. CDR1 is LNHDA and CDR2 is SQIVND in the germline V gene (reference sequence). CDR3 residues: CASSIRYGSSYEQYF. In DNA form, the CDR3 reads TGTGCCAGTAGTATAAGGTACGGGTCTTCCTACGAGCAGTACTTC.

The rearrangement links TRBV6-1 to TRBJ2-3; no clear D. The CDR3 consists of 17 residues. Trimming removed 0 bases from V and 1 base from J, with 14 bases in between. Germline lookup yields CDR1 MNHNS and CDR2 SASEGT. The DNA of the CDR3 is TGTGCCAGCAGTGAAGCGTTAGTGAGATCGGGCACAGATACGCAGTATTTT. It specifies CASSEALVRSGTDTQYF.

This sequence joins TRBV18 and TRBJ2-2; the match to TRBD2 covers 13 bases. The ends lost 2 bases at V and 5 bases at J; junction bases unmatched: 2. Germline V gene lookup returns CDR1 KGHSH and CDR2 LQKENI. The CDR3 loop spans 16 amino acids. The CDR3 here is CASSPTLAGGTGELFF. The CDR3 DNA reads as TGTGCCAGCTCACCAACACTAGCGGGAGGGACCGGGGAGCTGTTTTTT.

The count of this clone is one. The chain recombines TRBV2 with TRBJ2-6; perhaps TRBD1 as D (6 bases). V was pared by 7 bases and J by 0 bases, with 10 bases between. Germline loops: CDR1 SNHLY, CDR2 FYNNEI. The CDR3 has 15 residues. The chain's CDR3 is CASNPDSSGANVLTF. CDR3 sequence (DNA): TGTGCCAGCAACCCGGACAGCTCTGGGGCCAACGTCCTGACTTTC.

The rearrangement joins TRBV5-1 to TRBJ2-1, with D maybe TRBD1 (5 bases). The CDR3 contains 16 residues. Germline CDR1 reads SGHRS; CDR2 reads YFSETQ. V lost 7 bases to trimming and J lost 4 bases, with 21 bases between them. The CDR3 region has the DNA TGCGCCAGCGGATTAAGGGGAAATAATTTGTACAATGAGCAGTTCTTC. It is translated as CASGLRGNNLYNEQFF.

This clone was detected only a few times. The chain couples TRBV5-4 to TRBJ2-7; 7 bases are a match to TRBD2. V shed 3 bases and J 2 bases; nucleotides not matched to a gene: 11. CDR1 is SGHNT, CDR2 YYREEE, per germline (reference sequence). This CDR3 spans 16 amino acids. The CDR3 bases are TGTGCCAGCAGCTCCCAGGGCGGGAGAGGGACCTACGAGCAGTACTTC. Translation: CASSSQGGRGTYEQYF. The full variable domain, rest sourced from reference TRBV5-4 and TRBJ2-7, is ETGVTQSPTHLIKTRGQQVTLRCSSQSGHNTVSWYQQALGQGPQFIFQYYREEENGRGNFPPRFSGLQFPNYSSELNVNALELDDSALYLCASSSQGGRGTYEQYFGPGTRLTVT.

The CDR3 reads CASRSSGRPYEQYF. The CDR3 region has the DNA TGTGCCAGCAGATCTAGCGGGAGACCCTACGAGCAGTACTTC. V usage is TRBV3-1 (or the pseudogene TRBV3-2) and J usage is TRBJ2-7; TRBD2 aligns across 10 bases. Germline CDR1 LGHDT, CDR2 YNNKEL (reference sequence). J gave up 2 bases and V 6 bases, and 4 bases lay outside the gene matches. This CDR3 contains 14 residues.

CDR3 sequence (DNA): TGTGCCACCAGTGACTCGAGGGGGCCGGGCAATGAGCAGTTCTTC. It encodes CATSDSRGPGNEQFF. This sequence joins TRBV24-1 and TRBJ2-1; 7 nucleotides agree with TRBD1. CDR3 length: 15 residues. The J segment lost 6 bases and the V segment lost 4 bases, leaving 8 bases of the junction unmatched. Germline V gives CDR1 KGHDR, CDR2 SFDVKD.

The CDR3 nucleotides are TGTGCCAGCACACTCCTAAAAACCCTCCCCGAGACCCAGTACTTC. Translating it yields CASTLLKTLPETQYF. The J gene is TRBJ2-5, the V gene TRBV6-5; D unresolved. The germline V gene encodes CDR1 MNHEY and CDR2 SVGAGI. With 7 bases removed from V and 5 bases from J, the gap between germline ends came to 20 bases. The CDR3 has 15 residues.

The V and J genes are TRBV9 and TRBJ2-3, with TRBD1 as a possible D gene (6 bases). V lost 4 bases and J 0 bases, leaving 15 bases between the germline ends. This CDR3 contains 16 residues. Germline V gene data show CDR1 as SGDLS and CDR2 as YYNGEE. The CDR3 nucleotides are TGTGCCAGCAGCCCCCCTCTTGGACAGAGCACAGATACGCAGTATTTT. Amino acids: CASSPPLGQSTDTQYF.

This chain connects TRBV5-1 to TRBJ2-1; 7 nucleotides match TRBD1. From germline, CDR1 is SGHRS and CDR2 YFSETQ. After removal of 4 bases from V and 7 bases from J, the junction contained 8 bases not matched to a gene. CDR3 length: 14 amino acids. The CDR3 region is CASSQDRLPNEQFF. For the CDR3, the DNA is TGCGCCAGCAGCCAGGACAGGCTACCTAATGAGCAGTTCTTC.

The chain recombines TRBV28 with TRBJ2-1; D unresolved. The germline gives CDR1 MDHEN, CDR2 SYDVKM. This CDR3 contains 13 residues. Trimming pared 3 bases from V and 6 bases from J, leaving 9 bases between. In nucleotides, the CDR3 is TGTGCCAGCAGTTTCAACTACCGCAATGAGCAGTTCTTC. This translates into CASSFNYRNEQFF. Together with reference TRBV28 and TRBJ2-1, the CDR3 gives the full variable domain: DVKVTQSSRYLVKRTGEKVFLECVQDMDHENMFWYRQDPGLGLRLIYFSYDVKMKEKGDIPEGYSVSREKKERFSLILESASTNQTSMYLCASSFNYRNEQFFGPGTRLTVL.

The rearrangement joins TRBV30 to TRBJ1-1; D unresolved. Germline V lookup: CDR1 GTSNPN, CDR2 SVGIG (reference sequence). The CDR3 has 14 residues. V was cut by 1 base and J by 1 base, with 10 bases left in between. Here the CDR3 DNA reads TGTGCCTGGAGTGAAGGAAGGAGGAACACTGAAGCTTTCTTT. Translation gives CAWSEGRRNTEAFF.

This chain connects TRBV12-5 to TRBJ2-1; D is possibly TRBD2 (5 bases). V shed 0 bases and J shed 0 bases, with 12 bases lying between them. The CDR3 extends over 17 amino acids. CDR1 LGHNT and CDR2 FRNRAP come from the germline V gene. CDR3 amino acids: CASGLVPGRNSYNEQFF. CDR3 nucleotides: TGTGCTAGTGGTTTGGTGCCGGGAAGGAACTCCTACAATGAGCAGTTCTTC. The complete variable domain, with remaining parts taken from reference TRBV12-5 and TRBJ2-1, reads DARVTQTPRHKVTEMGQEVTMRCQPILGHNTVFWYRQTMMQGLELLAYFRNRAPLDDSGMPKDRFSAEMPDATLATLKIQPSEPRDSAVYFCASGLVPGRNSYNEQFFGPGTRLTVL.

The chain has TRBV27 and TRBJ2-2, with a tentative D call TRBD2 (5 bases). Germline values: CDR1 MNHEY, CDR2 SMNVEV (reference sequence). The CDR3 extends over 16 amino acids. The V gene lost 7 bases and the J gene lost 5 bases, with 20 bases spanning the gap. This chain's CDR3 is CASTGEYTLGTGELFF. The CDR3 DNA sequence: TGTGCCAGCACCGGGGAGTATACCTTAGGGACCGGGGAGCTGTTTTTT.

V gene TRBV2 combines with J gene TRBJ2-2; 7 positions agree with TRBD1. In germline, CDR1 is SNHLY, CDR2 FYNNEI. The CDR3 is 13 amino acids. The trim removed 6 bases at V and 9 bases at J, leaving 7 bases unmatched. In DNA form, the CDR3 reads TGTGCCAGCAGACCCGAGGGGGCCCGGGAGCTGTTTTTT. Translation gives CASRPEGARELFF.

This chain links TRBV4-2 with TRBJ2-2; weak D call: TRBD2 (6 bases). The CDR3 sequence is 15 residues long. Trimming took off 8 bases at V and 6 bases at J, with 19 bases between the two ends. Germline V gives CDR1 LGHNA, CDR2 YNFKEQ. CDR3 nucleotides: TGTGCCAGCGGGGCGGAGGGCCTTAGCGCCGGGGAGCTGTTTTTT. Translation gives CASGAEGLSAGELFF.

This clone was found once. This rearrangement joins TRBV5-6 to TRBJ1-2; D is undetermined. The CDR3 is 11 amino acids. V lost 3 bases and J 5 bases, leaving 5 bases between the germline ends. From germline, CDR1 is SGHDT and CDR2 YYEEEE. The CDR3 DNA sequence: TGTGCCAGCAGCTCAGAATATGGCTACACCTTC. Translated, it gives CASSSEYGYTF.

This clone came up once. The J gene is TRBJ2-1, the V gene TRBV30, with 7 bases matching TRBD1. Trimming took 1 base from V and 7 from J; bases not matched to a gene: 4. Germline V gene lookup returns CDR1 GTSNPN and CDR2 SVGIG (reference sequence). The CDR3 spans 13 residues. The CDR3 bases are TGTGCCTGGAGTGAGTACAGGGGAAATGAGCAGTTCTTC. Translated: CAWSEYRGNEQFF.

The rearrangement uses TRBV19 and TRBJ1-1, with unresolved D. Trimming stripped 6 bases from V and 1 base from J, with 15 bases between. The germline CDR1 and CDR2 sequences are LNHDA and SQIVND (reference sequence). The CDR3 sequence is 15 residues long. The CDR3 spells CASRERGTANTEAFF. CDR3 nucleotide sequence: TGTGCCAGTAGAGAGCGGGGAACAGCGAACACTGAAGCTTTCTTT.